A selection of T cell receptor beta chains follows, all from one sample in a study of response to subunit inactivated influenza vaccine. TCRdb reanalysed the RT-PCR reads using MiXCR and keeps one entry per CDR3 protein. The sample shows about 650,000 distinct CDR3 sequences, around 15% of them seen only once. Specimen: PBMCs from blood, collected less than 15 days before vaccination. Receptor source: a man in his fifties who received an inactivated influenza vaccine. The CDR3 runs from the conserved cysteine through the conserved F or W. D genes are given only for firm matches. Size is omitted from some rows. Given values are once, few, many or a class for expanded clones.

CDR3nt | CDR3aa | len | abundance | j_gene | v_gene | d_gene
TGTGCCAGCAGAGGGACTAGCGGGGCGAGGGAGACCCAGTACTTC | CASRGTSGARETQYF | 15 | few | TRBJ2-5 | TRBV6-1 | TRBD2
TGTGCCAGCAGTCATGCAGTCCAAGAGACCCAGTACTTC | CASSHAVQETQYF | 13 | - | TRBJ2-5 | TRBV12-3/TRBV12-4 | -
TGTGCCAGCAGTTTCCGGACCGGCCTTCGCCTGGAGCAGTACTTC | CASSFRTGLRLEQYF | 15 | few | TRBJ2-7 | TRBV6-9 | -
TGTGCCATCAGCGGCGGGAGGGGTTACAATGAGCAGTTCTTC | CAISGGRGYNEQFF | 14 | - | TRBJ2-1 | TRBV10-3 | TRBD2
TGTGCCATCAGCGGGGATTCTAGCGGGGGGACCCAAGAGACCCAGTACTTC | CAISGDSSGGTQETQYF | 17 | - | TRBJ2-5 | TRBV10-3 | TRBD2
TGTGCCAGCAGGTGGAGGGATACGCAGTATTTT | CASRWRDTQYF | 11 | many | TRBJ2-3 | TRBV7-8 | -
TGTGCCAGCAGCCAGGGAATCCCCGGGGAGCTGTTTTTT | CASSQGIPGELFF | 13 | many | TRBJ2-2 | TRBV3-1 | -
TGCGCCAGCAGCCAACCCGACAGGGGCGGAACTGAAGCTTTCTTT | CASSQPDRGGTEAFF | 15 | - | TRBJ1-1 | TRBV4-1 | TRBD1
TGTGCCAGCAGCCCTAGCGGGGGTAACAATGAGCAGTTCTTC | CASSPSGGNNEQFF | 14 | few | TRBJ2-1 | TRBV2 | TRBD2
TGTGCCAGCAGCTTACATCCCGGTGGGGGGACGGATACGCAGTATTTT | CASSLHPGGGTDTQYF | 16 | - | TRBJ2-3 | TRBV7-8 | -
TGTGCCAGCAGTGATGGGGGGGGGCCCTACAATGAGCAGTTCTTC | CASSDGGGPYNEQFF | 15 | few | TRBJ2-1 | TRBV2 | -
TGCGCCAGCAGGCAGGGGGGGAACACTGAAGCTTTCTTT | CASRQGGNTEAFF | 13 | few | TRBJ1-1 | TRBV5-1 | TRBD1
TGCGCCAGCAGCCAAGAACCCGGTACTACCGGGGAGCTGTTTTTT | CASSQEPGTTGELFF | 15 | once | TRBJ2-2 | TRBV4-3 | -
TGTGCCAGCAGCTTAATGGGCCCCACAGATACGCAGTATTTT | CASSLMGPTDTQYF | 14 | - | TRBJ2-3 | TRBV7-3 | -
TGTGCCAGCAGCAGCCGGGACCCTGGAAACACCATATATTTT | CASSSRDPGNTIYF | 14 | few | TRBJ1-3 | TRBV7-9 | -
TGTGCCAGCAGTTTAGAAGGACAGGGGCCCTTCGAGCAGTACTTC | CASSLEGQGPFEQYF | 15 | - | TRBJ2-7 | TRBV27 | TRBD1
TGTGCCATCACCAGACAAGTTAATTCACCCCTCCACTTT | CAITRQVNSPLHF | 13 | many | TRBJ1-6 | TRBV10-3 | -
TGTGCCAGCAGTTTATCCGGGACAGGGGCCACCGAGCAGTTCTTC | CASSLSGTGATEQFF | 15 | - | TRBJ2-1 | TRBV27 | TRBD1
TGTGCCATCAGTGCAGCTCCCTACGAGCAGTACTTC | CAISAAPYEQYF | 12 | many | TRBJ2-7 | TRBV10-3 | -
TGTGCCAGCAGCGAGAGCCGGGACTCCTACTACGAGCAGTACTTC | CASSESRDSYYEQYF | 15 | many | TRBJ2-7 | TRBV9 | -
TGTGCCAGCACCCAAAGTGGCGGACGGCAGAATCAGCCCCAGCATTTT | CASTQSGGRQNQPQHF | 16 | - | TRBJ1-5 | TRBV6-2/TRBV6-3 | -
TGCGCCAGCAGCTGGGTGGACGGTGAAATCGGGGAGCTGTTTTTT | CASSWVDGEIGELFF | 15 | - | TRBJ2-2 | TRBV5-1 | -
TGTGCCACCAGTGATCGGACCGGGACAGGGTTTGGCACCGGGGGGCTGTTTTTT | CATSDRTGTGFGTGGLFF | 18 | - | TRBJ2-2 | TRBV24-1 | TRBD1
TGTGCCAGCAGCCAAGATCTCGGGAGGGCCGGGAGGCAGTTCTTC | CASSQDLGRAGRQFF | 15 | few | TRBJ2-1 | TRBV14 | TRBD2
TGTGCCAGCAGCCCATTCTACGTACTAGCGGGAGAAGTCACCGGGGAGCTGTTTTTT | CASSPFYVLAGEVTGELFF | 19 | few | TRBJ2-2 | TRBV3-1 | TRBD2
TGTGCCAGCAGCTCAGGAGTGAGTGAGCAGTTCTTC | CASSSGVSEQFF | 12 | many | TRBJ2-1 | TRBV11-2 | -
TGTGCCAGCAGCTTAACAGGCTTTACCTACGAGCAGTACTTC | CASSLTGFTYEQYF | 14 | few | TRBJ2-7 | TRBV7-2 | -
TGTGCCAGCAGCTTAGGAACCGTCCGGACTAATGAAAAACTGTTTTTT | CASSLGTVRTNEKLFF | 16 | few | TRBJ1-4 | TRBV14 | -
TGTGCCACCAGTGATCCCACAGTTACCGGGGAGCTGTTTTTT | CATSDPTVTGELFF | 14 | many | TRBJ2-2 | TRBV24-1 | -
TGCGCCAGCAGCTTGGCCGCACAGCTTTTCACCGGGGAGCTGTTTTTT | CASSLAAQLFTGELFF | 16 | few | TRBJ2-2 | TRBV5-1 | -